The 4 T cell receptor beta chains in this list originate from one sample, sequenced in a study of somatic mutations in cytotoxic T cells in rheumatoid arthritis (dated by TCRdb to about 2017). Library preparation was by the immunoSEQ multiplex PCR assay. This is the immuneACCESS table as TCRdb keeps it, with only in-frame sequences that have V and J called. A part of the clones is gone; compared with another copy, unresolved V genes explain less than half, and the rest is unexplained. This sample is represented by around 15,000 clones; approximately 77% of them were singletons. About an eighth of the sample is taken by the ten largest. Sequencing was done on a sample of CD8+ T cells sorted from blood. Receptor source: an adult with rheumatoid arthritis.

The chain couples TRBV7-8 to TRBJ2-2; D not certain. Between the trimmed V and J ends, which lost 4 bases and 4 bases, there was a span of 1 base. In germline, CDR1 is SGHVS, CDR2 FQNEAQ. The CDR3 length is 11 residues. CDR3 nucleotides: TGTGCCAGCAGCTCCACCGGGGAGCTGTTTTTT. Translated, it gives CASSSTGELFF.

This clone was observed a single time. This chain joins TRBV27 and TRBJ1-1; 10 bases match TRBD1. The ends lost 3 bases at V and 0 bases at J; junction bases unmatched: 7. There are 17 residues in the CDR3. Per the germline V gene, CDR1 is MNHEY and CDR2 is SMNVEV (reference sequence). The CDR3 spells CASSFRTGGTMNTEAFF. The CDR3 DNA is TGTGCCAGCAGTTTCAGGACAGGGGGGACAATGAACACTGAAGCTTTCTTT.

This rearrangement joins TRBV9 to TRBJ2-1; 11 bases agree with TRBD2. Germline V gives CDR1 SGDLS, CDR2 YYNGEE. J was trimmed by 0 bases and V by 5 bases; bases with no gene match: 4. The CDR3 consists of 16 residues. The CDR3 loop is CASSSGTSGSYNEQFF. The CDR3 DNA reads as TGTGCCAGCAGTTCCGGGACTAGCGGCTCCTACAATGAGCAGTTCTTC.

The genes are TRBV13 and TRBJ2-1; the match to TRBD2 covers 10 bases. This CDR3 is 16 amino acids long. In germline, CDR1 is PRHDT, CDR2 FYEKMQ (reference sequence). Losses at the gene ends were 5 bases for V and 2 bases for J; bases not matched to a gene: 6. CDR3: CASSMGTSETYNEQFF. The CDR3 DNA is TGTGCCAGCAGCATGGGGACTAGCGAAACCTACAATGAGCAGTTCTTC.